This TCR beta chain was documented in a study of T cell responses to AZD1222 COVID-19 vaccine. General observations from the study: Reportedly, close to half of spike-specific TCRs are directed against unmutated variant regions. Clonal diversity was possibly underestimated, and white British individuals and females predominated among donors.

Method: immunoSEQ multiplex PCR; TCRdb's copy keeps in-frame clones and lacks some. The table records about 120,000 clones, 80% to 90% of them present only once. The sample holds a few counts of this clone. What it binds is unknown. This CDR3 is 15 amino acids long. The V gene end was trimmed by 5 bases and the J gene end by 6 bases; junction bases not matched to a gene: 8. Germline-derived CDR1 and CDR2 are MNHNY and SVGAGI (reference sequence). This receptor was obtained from an adult in good health. The chain uses TRBV6-6 and TRBJ2-3; 10 bases fit TRBD1. This material consisted of peripheral blood, taken on day 0 of MenACWY control vaccination. DNA for the CDR3: TGTGCCAGCAGTCTAGGACAGGGGGTCACCGATACGCAGTATTTT. This codes for CASSLGQGVTDTQYF.